This is a list of T cell receptor beta chains from one sample in a study of control samples from healthy donors and cancer patients. Clones were read by immunoSEQ multiplex PCR, and TCRdb kept only the in-frame ones, dropping some. This table holds 150,000 to 200,000 clones, around nine tenths found once. The sample taken for sequencing was blood. Receptors were obtained from a young man in good health. The CDR3 runs from the conserved cysteine through the conserved F or W. Fields, in order: V gene, clone size, D gene, J gene, CDR3 DNA, CDR3 protein. A D gene is named only where the DNA matches it firmly. Only some rows state a clone size, as once, few, many or a class for expanded clones.

TRBV30,-,-,TRBJ1-3,TGTGCCTGGAGTGTACCTAGGACAGCCTCTGGAAACACCATATATTTT,CAWSVPRTASGNTIYF
TRBV7-9,-,-,TRBJ2-3,TGTGCCAGCAGCCCCCCGGTTTCAAATACGCAGTATTTT,CASSPPVSNTQYF
TRBV13,once,-,TRBJ2-7,TGTGCCAGCAGCCACGGACAAGGGGACTGGGCTGGGGGTCGCGAGCAGTACTTC,CASSHGQGDWAGGREQYF
TRBV30,-,-,TRBJ1-1,TGTGCCTGGAGTGAGGCGGGACACACTGAAGCTTTCTTT,CAWSEAGHTEAFF
TRBV12-3/TRBV12-4,-,-,TRBJ2-2,TGTGCCAGCAGTCCTCCAGGCGGGGAGCTGTTTTTT,CASSPPGGELFF
TRBV10-3,many,-,TRBJ2-5,TGTGCCATCAGACCGGACAGCCACCAAGAGACCCAGTACTTC,CAIRPDSHQETQYF
TRBV7-5,-,-,TRBJ1-3,TGTGTCAGAAGCTTAGTAAAAGGGGCAGGACGGGGAAACACCATATATTTT,CVRSLVKGAGRGNTIYF
TRBV28,-,TRBD1,TRBJ1-2,TGTGCCAGCAGAAACCGGGACAGGGTCTATGGCTACACCTTC,CASRNRDRVYGYTF
TRBV19,-,-,TRBJ1-1,TGTGCCAGTAGTCGGGATCCGCGGGGGGAAGCTTTCTTT,CASSRDPRGEAFF
TRBV4-3,-,-,TRBJ1-2,TGCGCCAGCAGCCAGACACCGTCGGGTGGCTACACCTTC,CASSQTPSGGYTF
TRBV9,-,-,TRBJ2-3,TGTGCCAGCAGCGTACAGCTTACAGATACGCAGTATTTT,CASSVQLTDTQYF
TRBV7-6,-,TRBD1,TRBJ1-6,TGTGCCAGCAGCCGAGACGATGGGACAGGGAATTCACCCCTCCACTTT,CASSRDDGTGNSPLHF
TRBV5-4,-,-,TRBJ1-3,TGTGCCAGCAGCCCTCAGGGCGGCTCTGGAAACACCATATATTTT,CASSPQGGSGNTIYF
TRBV4-3,-,TRBD1,TRBJ1-5,TGCGCCAGCAGCCAACTACAGGGGGCGGGACAGCCCCAGCATTTT,CASSQLQGAGQPQHF
TRBV28,-,-,TRBJ2-5,TGTGCCAGCAGTCCGCCTTTGGGACTTGCATTTCAAGAGACCCAGTACTTC,CASSPPLGLAFQETQYF
TRBV14,-,TRBD2,TRBJ2-7,TGTGCCAGCAGCCAGAGGGGGGCTAGCGGGGGTAACTCCTACGAGCAGTACTTC,CASSQRGASGGNSYEQYF
TRBV6-6,-,TRBD1,TRBJ1-3,TGTGCCAGCAGTTACGGAGTGGACAGGGTCGGAAACACCATATATTTT,CASSYGVDRVGNTIYF
TRBV6-5,-,-,TRBJ1-2,TGTGCCAGCAGTTACTCCTCATGGACAAAGAATGGCTACACCTTC,CASSYSSWTKNGYTF
TRBV19,-,-,TRBJ2-1,TGTGCCAGTAGTGCATCGACAGGTACGAGCTACAATGAGCAGTTCTTC,CASSASTGTSYNEQFF
TRBV6-2/TRBV6-3,-,-,TRBJ2-1,TGTGCCAGCAGTTACGAGGTCACCTTAGGAAATGAGCAGTTCTTC,CASSYEVTLGNEQFF
TRBV7-8,-,TRBD2,TRBJ2-3,TGTGCCAGCAGCCCCTTAGCGGGGCCTAGCACAGATACGCAGTATTTT,CASSPLAGPSTDTQYF
TRBV6-5,-,TRBD2,TRBJ2-7,TGTGCCAGCAGTTTGACTAGCGGGAAGACCTACGAGCAGTACTTC,CASSLTSGKTYEQYF